The 5 T cell receptor beta chains reported below all come from one sample, sequenced in a study of blood T cell repertoires in COVID-19. TCRdb keeps only in-frame clones here, not all; method: immunoSEQ multiplex PCR. The sample consists of 100,000 to 150,000 clones, around 80% of them appearing once. Sample: peripheral blood. The receptors derive from a man aged 55-75 years with active or convalescent COVID-19.

This clone has just a few counts. The chain couples TRBV28 to TRBJ1-5; TRBD1 might be the D (6 bases). CDR1 and CDR2 (germline): MDHEN, SYDVKM. The length of the CDR3 is 14 residues. Trimming left V 3 bases short and J 9 bases short, with 15 bases between. CDR3 nucleotides: TGTGCCAGCAGTTTCGATCAGGGGCCACGGCCCCAGCATTTT. Translated: CASSFDQGPRPQHF.

The chain links TRBV11-3 to TRBJ2-1; no reliable D call. Germline assignment: CDR1 SGHNT and CDR2 YENEEA. V was cut by 4 bases and J by 3 bases, with 7 bases left in between. The CDR3 runs 13 residues. In nucleotides, the CDR3 is TGTGCCAGCAGCTCGGTAAACTACAATGAGCAGTTCTTC. It translates to CASSSVNYNEQFF. The entire variable domain, with the rest obtained from reference TRBV11-3 and TRBJ2-1, is as follows: EAGVVQSPRYKIIEKKQPVAFWCNPISGHNTLYWYLQNLGQGPELLIRYENEEAVDDSQLPKDRFSAERLKGVDSTLKIQPAELGDSAVYLCASSSVNYNEQFFGPGTRLTVL.

The chain employs TRBV12-5 and TRBJ1-3; D uncertain. V was shortened by 6 bases and J by 1 base, with 19 bases between the two germline ends. CDR3 length equals 17 residues. The V gene's germline CDR1 is LGHNT and CDR2 FRNRAP. In nucleotides, the CDR3 is TGTGCTAGTGGCTCTCCACCTCCGGAGGGATCTGGAAACACCATATATTTT. Its translation is CASGSPPPEGSGNTIYF.

The V call is TRBV27, the J call TRBJ2-7, with 7 bases aligning to TRBD1. Trimming at V came to 3 bases and at J to 6 bases, leaving 8 bases not matched to a gene. Germline V lookup: CDR1 MNHEY, CDR2 SMNVEV (reference sequence). The length of the CDR3 is 14 residues. The chain's CDR3 is CASSFNRGRGEQYF. The CDR3 DNA reads TGTGCCAGCAGTTTTAACAGGGGAAGGGGCGAGCAGTACTTC.

J is TRBJ1-3 and V is TRBV7-8, with D hard to call. Trimming pared 2 bases from V and 4 bases from J, leaving 6 bases between. CDR1 is SGHVS, CDR2 FQNEAQ, per germline. The CDR3 length is 13 residues. The CDR3 nucleotides read TGTGCCAGCAGCTTAATTCAGGGAAACACCATATATTTT. Its translation: CASSLIQGNTIYF.